This T cell receptor (beta chain) was observed in a study of cytomegalovirus exposure and HLA in healthy donors. Germline CDR1 and CDR2: ENHRY and SYGVKD. Unmatched junction bases numbered 14, after V lost 0 bases and J lost 6 bases. The CDR3 loop spans 19 amino acids. The PCR employed 60 Vbeta primers together with 13 Jbeta primers. Data came from immunoSEQ multiplex PCR; TCRdb stores just in-frame clones and leaves some out. The table lists around 77,000 clones. The clonotype originates from a man between 50 and 59 years old in good health and CMV-seropositive. The specimen sequenced was PBMCs. The chain is built from TRBV10-3 and TRBJ2-2; 9 nucleotides line up with TRBD2. CDR3 region: CAISESRGAGGPDAGELFF. The DNA for the CDR3 is TGTGCCATCAGTGAGTCGAGAGGAGCGGGGGGCCCCGATGCCGGGGAGCTGTTTTTT.